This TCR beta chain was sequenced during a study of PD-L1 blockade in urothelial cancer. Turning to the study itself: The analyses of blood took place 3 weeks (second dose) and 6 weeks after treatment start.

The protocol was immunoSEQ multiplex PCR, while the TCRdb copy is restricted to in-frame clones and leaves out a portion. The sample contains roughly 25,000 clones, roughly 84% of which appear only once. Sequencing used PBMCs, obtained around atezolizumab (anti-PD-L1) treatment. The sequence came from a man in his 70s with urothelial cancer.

The CDR3 DNA reads TGTGCCAGCTCCCGGGACTACCCGAACGTGGGCTCCTACAATGAGCAGTTCTTC. This sequence encodes CASSRDYPNVGSYNEQFF. The chain carries TRBV27 and TRBJ2-1; 7 bases fit TRBD2. Losses at the gene ends were 8 bases for V and 0 bases for J; bases not matched to a gene: 16. The CDR3 is made up of 18 amino acids. Germline V CDR1 and CDR2: MNHEY, SMNVEV (reference sequence).